One sample yielded the 5 T cell receptor beta chains listed below, sequenced in a study of blood T cell repertoires in COVID-19. Assay: immunoSEQ multiplex PCR; the TCRdb copy retains only in-frame clones and omits some. Among about 70,000 clones listed, about 90% were seen once. Sequenced material: peripheral blood. The source of these receptors is a human donor in a cohort sampled during active COVID-19.

This sequence joins TRBV18 and TRBJ2-7, with 15 bases aligning to TRBD2. Germline V lookup: CDR1 KGHSH, CDR2 LQKENI. V dropped 2 bases and J dropped 2; count of bases not matched to a gene: 4. This CDR3 region has 17 residues. The DNA of the CDR3 is TGTGCCAGCTCACCAGCTGGACTAGCGGGAGGGCCCTACGAGCAGTACTTC. Its protein product is CASSPAGLAGGPYEQYF.

This clone was seen a single time. The chain uses TRBV11-2 and TRBJ2-5; TRBD1 might be the D (5 bases). Trimming stripped 5 bases from V and 2 bases from J, with 21 bases between. This CDR3 comprises 17 residues. CDR1 and CDR2 from the germline V gene are SGHAT and FQNNGV. The CDR3 DNA reads as TGTGCCAGCAGCAGGGGCCCCAGGGTGGAGTTTCAAGAGACCCAGTACTTC. This encodes CASSRGPRVEFQETQYF.

The rearrangement links TRBV2 to TRBJ1-2; 8 nucleotides match TRBD1. The CDR3 runs to 15 residues. V trimming: 6 bases; J trimming: 5 bases; junction bases outside the gene matches: 11. CDR1 SNHLY and CDR2 FYNNEI come from the germline V gene. Here the CDR3 DNA reads TGTGCCAGCAGCGAGTCAGGGGGCTTGGGATATGGCTACACCTTC. This gives the protein CASSESGGLGYGYTF.

The rearrangement joins TRBV5-4 to TRBJ2-3; a weak D match, TRBD2 (5 bases). Germline CDR1 SGHNT, CDR2 YYREEE (reference sequence). The CDR3 covers 13 residues. V was shortened by 0 bases and J by 6 bases, with 8 bases between the two germline ends. The CDR3 here is CASSLGSGDTQYF. Written as DNA, the CDR3 is TGTGCCAGCAGCTTGGGTTCGGGGGATACGCAGTATTTT. Variable domain in full (rest from reference TRBV5-4 and TRBJ2-3): ETGVTQSPTHLIKTRGQQVTLRCSSQSGHNTVSWYQQALGQGPQFIFQYYREEENGRGNFPPRFSGLQFPNYSSELNVNALELDDSALYLCASSLGSGDTQYFGPGTRLTVL.

This chain connects TRBV3-1 (or the pseudogene TRBV3-2) to TRBJ1-1; D is unresolved. CDR1 is LGHDT and CDR2 is YNNKEL in the germline V gene (reference sequence). Trimming left V 0 bases short and J 1 base short, with 18 bases between. CDR3 length: 18 residues. The CDR3 spells CASSQDLRRPRRNTEAFF. The CDR3 DNA follows: TGTGCCAGCAGCCAAGATCTCAGGCGACCCCGAAGGAACACTGAAGCTTTCTTT.